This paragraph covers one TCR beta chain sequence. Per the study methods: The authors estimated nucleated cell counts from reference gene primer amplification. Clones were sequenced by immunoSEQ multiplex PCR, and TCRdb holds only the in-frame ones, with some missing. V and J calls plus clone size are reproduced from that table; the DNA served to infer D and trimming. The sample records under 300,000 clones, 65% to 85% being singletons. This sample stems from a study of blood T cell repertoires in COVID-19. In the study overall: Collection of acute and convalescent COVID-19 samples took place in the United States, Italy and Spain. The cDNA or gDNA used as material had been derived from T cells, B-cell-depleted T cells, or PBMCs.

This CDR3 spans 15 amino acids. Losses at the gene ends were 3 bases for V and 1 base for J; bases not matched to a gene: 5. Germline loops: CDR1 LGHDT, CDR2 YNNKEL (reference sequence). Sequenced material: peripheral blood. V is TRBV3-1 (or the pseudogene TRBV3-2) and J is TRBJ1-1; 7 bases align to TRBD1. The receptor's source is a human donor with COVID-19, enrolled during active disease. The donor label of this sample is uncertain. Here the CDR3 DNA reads TGTGCCAGCAGCCACCAGGGACAGAGGAACACTGAAGCTTTCTTT. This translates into CASSHQGQRNTEAFF.